This T cell receptor beta chain originates from a study of blood T cell repertoires in COVID-19. TCRdb keeps only in-frame clones here, not all; method: immunoSEQ multiplex PCR. The data show 350,000 or so clones, just over 85% seen once. Participant age was roughly 18 to 95 years, and participants resided in roughly 25 US areas. Participant-reported clinical history was the basis for cohort assignment. The CDR3 is made up of 13 amino acids. Germline values: CDR1 MDHEN, CDR2 SYDVKM. Trimming left V 4 bases short and J 1 base short, with 6 bases between. The sample was PBMCs or T cells enriched from blood (not recorded which). This chain connects TRBV28 to TRBJ2-3; a possible D gene is TRBD2 (6 bases). This receptor was identified in a woman in her forties with acute COVID-19. The CDR3: CASSSSGTDTQYF. The CDR3 coding sequence is TGTGCCAGCAGTTCTAGCGGCACAGATACGCAGTATTTT.